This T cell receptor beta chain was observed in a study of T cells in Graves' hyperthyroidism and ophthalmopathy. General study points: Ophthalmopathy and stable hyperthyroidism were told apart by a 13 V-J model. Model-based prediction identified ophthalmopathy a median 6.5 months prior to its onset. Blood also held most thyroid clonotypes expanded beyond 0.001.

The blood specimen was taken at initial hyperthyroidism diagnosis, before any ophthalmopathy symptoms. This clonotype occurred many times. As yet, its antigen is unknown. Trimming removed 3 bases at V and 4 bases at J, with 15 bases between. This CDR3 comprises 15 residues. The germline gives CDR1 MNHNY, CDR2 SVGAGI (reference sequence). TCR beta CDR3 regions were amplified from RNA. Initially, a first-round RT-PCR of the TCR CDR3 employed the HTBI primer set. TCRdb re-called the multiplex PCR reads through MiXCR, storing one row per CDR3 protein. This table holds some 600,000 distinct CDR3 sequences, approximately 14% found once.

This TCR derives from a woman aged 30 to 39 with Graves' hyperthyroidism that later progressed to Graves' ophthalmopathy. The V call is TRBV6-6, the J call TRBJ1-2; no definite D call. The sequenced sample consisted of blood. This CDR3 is CASSYTLQTIYGYTF. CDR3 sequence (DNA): TGTGCCAGCAGTTATACCCTTCAGACTATCTATGGCTACACCTTC.